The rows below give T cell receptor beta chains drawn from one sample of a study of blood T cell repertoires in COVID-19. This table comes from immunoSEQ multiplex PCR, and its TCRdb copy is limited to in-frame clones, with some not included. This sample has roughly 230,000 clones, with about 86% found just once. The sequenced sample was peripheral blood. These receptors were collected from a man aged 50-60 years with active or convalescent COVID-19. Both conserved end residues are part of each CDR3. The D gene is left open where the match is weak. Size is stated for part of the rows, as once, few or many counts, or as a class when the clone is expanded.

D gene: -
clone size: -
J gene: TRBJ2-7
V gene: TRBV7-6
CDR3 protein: CASSLGRGPYEQYF
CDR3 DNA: TGTGCCAGCAGCTTAGGCAGGGGACCCTACGAGCAGTACTTC

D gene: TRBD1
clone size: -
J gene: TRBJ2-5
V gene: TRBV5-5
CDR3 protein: CASSGRGRFETQYF
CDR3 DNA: TGTGCCAGCTCGGGCAGGGGGCGCTTCGAGACCCAGTACTTC

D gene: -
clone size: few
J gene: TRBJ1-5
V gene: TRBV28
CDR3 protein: CASRPTGSNQPQHF
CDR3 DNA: TGTGCCAGCAGGCCTACAGGAAGCAATCAGCCCCAGCATTTT

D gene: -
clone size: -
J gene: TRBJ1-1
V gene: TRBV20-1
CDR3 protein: CSASMVGTEAFF
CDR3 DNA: TGCAGTGCTAGTATGGTCGGCACTGAAGCTTTCTTT

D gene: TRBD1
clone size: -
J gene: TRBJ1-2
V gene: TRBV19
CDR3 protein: CASSPRTGRRNYGYTF
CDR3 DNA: TGTGCCAGTAGTCCCCGGACAGGGCGAAGAAACTATGGCTACACCTTC

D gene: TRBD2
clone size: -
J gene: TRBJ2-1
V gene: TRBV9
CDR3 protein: CASSVGGTSVNEQFF
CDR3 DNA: TGTGCCAGCAGCGTAGGAGGGACTAGTGTCAATGAGCAGTTCTTC

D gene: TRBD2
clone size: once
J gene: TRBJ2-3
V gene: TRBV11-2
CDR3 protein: CASSLVLGLAGGNTDTQYF
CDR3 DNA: TGTGCCAGCAGCTTAGTTTTGGGACTAGCGGGGGGGAACACAGATACGCAGTATTTT

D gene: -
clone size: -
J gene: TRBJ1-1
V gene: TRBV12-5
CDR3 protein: CASGSGQNTEAFF
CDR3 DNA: TGTGCTAGTGGTTCGGGACAGAACACTGAAGCTTTCTTT

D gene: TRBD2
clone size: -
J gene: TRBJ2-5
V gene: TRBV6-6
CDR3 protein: CASSGSGARKETQYF
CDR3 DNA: TGTGCCAGCAGTGGCAGCGGGGCCAGGAAGGAGACCCAGTACTTC

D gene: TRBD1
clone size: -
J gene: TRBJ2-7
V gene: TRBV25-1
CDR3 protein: CASSATTGTEFYEQYF
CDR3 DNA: TGTGCCAGCAGTGCAACGACCGGGACAGAGTTCTACGAGCAGTACTTC

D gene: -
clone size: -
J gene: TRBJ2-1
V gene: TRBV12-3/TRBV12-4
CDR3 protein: CASSLRGEQFF
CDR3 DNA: TGTGCCAGCAGTTTAAGGGGTGAGCAGTTCTTC

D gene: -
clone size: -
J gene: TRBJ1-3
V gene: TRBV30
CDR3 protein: CAWSAGVTSGNTIYF
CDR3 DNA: TGTGCCTGGAGTGCCGGGGTTACGTCTGGAAACACCATATATTTT

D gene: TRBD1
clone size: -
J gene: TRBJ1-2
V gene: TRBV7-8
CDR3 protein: CASSFGTGGRYGYTF
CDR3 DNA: TGTGCCAGCAGCTTCGGGACAGGGGGACGCTATGGCTACACCTTC

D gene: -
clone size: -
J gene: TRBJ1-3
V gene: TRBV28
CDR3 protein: CASSLGHLSGNTIYF
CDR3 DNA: TGTGCCAGCAGCCTGGGGCACCTCTCTGGAAACACCATATATTTT

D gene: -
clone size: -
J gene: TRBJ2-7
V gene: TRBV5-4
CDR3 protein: CASSLGGRNYEQYF
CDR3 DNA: TGTGCCAGCAGCTTAGGGGGACGGAACTACGAGCAGTACTTC

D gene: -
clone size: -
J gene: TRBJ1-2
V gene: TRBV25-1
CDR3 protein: CASSGETGSYGYTF
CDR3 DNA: TGTGCCAGCAGTGGGGAGACAGGCTCTTATGGCTACACCTTC

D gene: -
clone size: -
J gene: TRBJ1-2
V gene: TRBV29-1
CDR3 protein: CSVEGGGDNYGYTF
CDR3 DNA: TGCAGCGTTGAAGGCGGGGGCGATAACTATGGCTACACCTTC

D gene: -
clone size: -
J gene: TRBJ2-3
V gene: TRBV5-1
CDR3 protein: CASSRDSSTDTQYF
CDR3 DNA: TGCGCCAGCAGCCGGGACTCAAGCACAGATACGCAGTATTTT

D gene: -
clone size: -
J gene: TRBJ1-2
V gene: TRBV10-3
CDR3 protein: CAIREVSNYGYTF
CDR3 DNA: TGTGCCATTCGGGAAGTTAGTAACTATGGCTACACCTTC

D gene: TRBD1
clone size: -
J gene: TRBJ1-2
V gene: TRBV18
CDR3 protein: CASSPGGTGDHYGYTF
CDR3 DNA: TGTGCCAGCTCACCGGGAGGCACAGGGGATCACTATGGCTACACCTTC

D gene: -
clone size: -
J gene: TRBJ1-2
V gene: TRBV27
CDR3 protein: CASSRGGFDGYTF
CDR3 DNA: TGTGCCAGCAGTCGAGGGGGATTCGATGGCTACACCTTC

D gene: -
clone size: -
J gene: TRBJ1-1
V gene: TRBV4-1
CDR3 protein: CASSQRTEGDTEAFF
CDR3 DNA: TGCGCCAGCAGCCAAAGGACCGAAGGGGACACTGAAGCTTTCTTT

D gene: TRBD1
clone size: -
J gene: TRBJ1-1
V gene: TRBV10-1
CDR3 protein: CATPTGYNTEAFF
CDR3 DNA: TGCGCCACCCCGACAGGGTATAACACTGAAGCTTTCTTT

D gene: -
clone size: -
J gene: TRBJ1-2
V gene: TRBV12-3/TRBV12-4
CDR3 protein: CASSQGRDYGYTF
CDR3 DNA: TGTGCCAGCAGTCAGGGAAGGGACTATGGCTACACCTTC

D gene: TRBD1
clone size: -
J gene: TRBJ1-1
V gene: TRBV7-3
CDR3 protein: CASSPSGQGGTEAFF
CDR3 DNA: TGTGCCAGCAGCCCCTCGGGACAGGGAGGCACTGAAGCTTTCTTT

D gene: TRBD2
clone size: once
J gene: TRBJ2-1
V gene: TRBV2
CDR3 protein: CASSELAGGNEQFF
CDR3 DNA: TGTGCCAGCAGTGAACTAGCGGGGGGCAATGAGCAGTTCTTC

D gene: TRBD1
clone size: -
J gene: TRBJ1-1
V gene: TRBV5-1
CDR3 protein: CASSDDRGVTEAFF
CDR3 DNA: TGCGCCAGCAGCGACGACAGGGGGGTCACTGAAGCTTTCTTT

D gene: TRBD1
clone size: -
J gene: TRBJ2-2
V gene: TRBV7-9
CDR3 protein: CAENDLAGGMTGELFF
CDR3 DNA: TGTGCCGAGAACGACTTGGCAGGGGGTATGACCGGGGAGCTGTTTTTT

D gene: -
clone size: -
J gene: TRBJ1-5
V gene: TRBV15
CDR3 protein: CATSSNSKPQHF
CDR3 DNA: TGTGCCACCAGCAGTAATTCTAAGCCCCAGCATTTT

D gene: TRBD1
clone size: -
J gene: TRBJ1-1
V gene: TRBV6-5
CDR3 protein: CASSYGQGNTEAFF
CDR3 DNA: TGTGCCAGCAGTTACGGACAGGGGAACACTGAAGCTTTCTTT

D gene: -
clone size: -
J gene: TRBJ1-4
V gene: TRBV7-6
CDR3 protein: CASSPGGGNEKLFF
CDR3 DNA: TGTGCCAGCAGCCCCGGGGGGGGTAATGAAAAACTGTTTTTT

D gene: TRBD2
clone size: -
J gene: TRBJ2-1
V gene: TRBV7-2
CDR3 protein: CASSSGLAGEQFF
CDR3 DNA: TGTGCCAGCAGCTCGGGACTAGCGGGTGAGCAGTTCTTC

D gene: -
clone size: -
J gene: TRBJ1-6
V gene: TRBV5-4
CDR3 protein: CASSLDRGSYNSPLHF
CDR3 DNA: TGTGCCAGCAGCTTGGACAGAGGGTCCTATAATTCACCCCTCCACTTT